This T cell receptor (beta chain) was identified during a study of regulatory T cells in long-lasting Graves disease. Study results and caveats: Accuracy could have been hurt by small sample size.

The CDR3 consists of 16 residues. Looked up from germline, CDR1 is MNHEY and CDR2 is SMNVEV (reference sequence). Trimming took 6 bases from V and 6 from J; bases not matched to a gene: 11. This clonotype has a count of ten or more. The target antigen is unknown. The time point denotes: newly diagnosed GD, antithyroid drugs for less than 3 months. Preparation of the TCR library used RNA extracted from PBMCs. Through Arm-PCR of CDR3 regions and iRepertoire HTBI primers, TCR beta libraries were built. TCRdb fed the multiplex PCR reads into MiXCR, producing one record per CDR3 protein. The top ten hold approximately 9.6% of the sample, which has around 500,000 distinct CDR3 sequences, around 12% seen once. Separately, the same data were catalogued under a study of T cells in Graves' hyperthyroidism and ophthalmopathy.

The gene calls are TRBV27 and TRBJ1-2, with 12 bases matching TRBD1. The receptor comes from a woman younger than 45 with Graves disease. The sequences come from peripheral blood mononuclear cells (PBMCs), collected at new diagnosis, from a patient treated with antithyroid drugs. As DNA, the CDR3 is TGTGCCAGCAGGGACCCGGGACAGGGGGCAGGTGATGGCTACACCTTC. Its protein product is CASRDPGQGAGDGYTF.